Shown below are 11 T cell receptor beta chains from a single sample sequenced in a study of blood T cell repertoires in COVID-19. Sequencing used immunoSEQ multiplex PCR; TCRdb keeps in-frame clones, though not all of them. The sample lists hundreds of thousands of clones, 88% occurring once. Sequencing was performed on PBMCs or T cells enriched from blood (not recorded which). The receptor set was obtained from a woman aged 30 to 39 who had recovered from COVID-19.

On this clone: The junction shows a germline mismatch at one end, possibly a read error. The chain recombines TRBV5-1 with TRBJ2-3; D not certain. The CDR3 extends over 17 amino acids. Per germline, CDR1 SGHRS and CDR2 YFSETQ. The CDR3 is CASSLVVFDTATDTQCF. The CDR3 DNA is TGCGCCAGCAGCTTGGTAGTGTTCGACACCGCCACAGATACGCAGTGTTTT.

The chain joins TRBV28 to TRBJ1-2; 9 nucleotides align to TRBD1. J gave up 5 bases and V 3 bases, and 10 bases lay outside the gene matches. The CDR3 has 16 amino acids. Germline CDR1 and CDR2: MDHEN and SYDVKM. Here the CDR3 DNA reads TGTGCCAGCAGTTTGGTCCCGACAGGGGGTTGGTATGGCTACACCTTC. Translation: CASSLVPTGGWYGYTF.

This clone was seen a handful of times. The chain uses TRBV9 and TRBJ2-1; 9 bases are a match to TRBD2. CDR1 is SGDLS, CDR2 YYNGEE, per germline. The CDR3 is made up of 15 amino acids. Losses at the gene ends were 0 bases for V and 2 bases for J; bases not matched to a gene: 0. CDR3 sequence (DNA): TGTGCCAGCAGCGTAGTAGCGGGAGCCTACAATGAGCAGTTCTTC. Protein product: CASSVVAGAYNEQFF.

This clone occurred once. This sequence joins TRBV30 and TRBJ1-1, with D maybe TRBD1 (5 bases). Deletions cut 0 bases from V and 2 bases from J, with 10 bases between. This CDR3 is built from 14 residues. Germline V gives CDR1 GTSNPN, CDR2 SVGIG (reference sequence). For the CDR3, the DNA is TGTGCCTGGAGTGTAGGGGCAGCAAACACTGAAGCTTTCTTT. It specifies CAWSVGAANTEAFF. Full variable domain (remainder filled in from reference TRBV30 and TRBJ1-1): SQTIHQWPATLVQPVGSPLSLECTVEGTSNPNLYWYRQAAGRGLQLLFYSVGIGQISSEVPQNLSASRPQDRQFILSSKKLLLSDSGFYLCAWSVGAANTEAFFGQGTRLTVV.

The rearrangement joins TRBV9 to TRBJ2-5; TRBD1 aligns across 8 bases. This CDR3 region has 15 residues. Germline V CDR1 and CDR2: SGDLS, YYNGEE. Losses at the gene ends were 1 base for V and 5 bases for J; bases not matched to a gene: 7. The CDR3 is CASSVHQGARETQYF. The CDR3 DNA reads TGTGCCAGCAGCGTACATCAGGGGGCTAGGGAGACCCAGTACTTC.

The chain is built from TRBV6-5 and TRBJ1-4, with TRBD1 as a possible D gene (5 bases). CDR1 MNHEY and CDR2 SVGAGI come from the germline V gene. V lost 6 bases, J lost 8 bases, and 10 bases lay in between. The CDR3 is 12 residues long. The CDR3 coding sequence is TGTGCCAGCAGGGGGCCTGGGGAAAAACTGTTTTTT. Translation: CASRGPGEKLFF.

A word on this clone: Other DNA sequences of this sample code for an identical CDR3. The chain joins TRBV5-1 to TRBJ2-3, with D possibly being TRBD1 (5 bases). V lost 0 bases to trimming and J lost 0 bases, with 5 bases between them. The CDR3 has 14 residues. Germline assignment: CDR1 SGHRS and CDR2 YFSETQ. Written as DNA, the CDR3 is TGCGCCAGCAGCTTGGGACAGAGCACAGATACGCAGTATTTT. Its translation is CASSLGQSTDTQYF.

This clone was observed a single time. J is TRBJ1-2 and V is TRBV9; D gene ambiguous. Germline loops: CDR1 SGDLS, CDR2 YYNGEE. The CDR3 consists of 14 residues. V lost 0 bases to trimming and J lost 6 bases, with 12 bases between them. For the CDR3, the DNA is TGTGCCAGCAGCGTAGGGAGGGTATTTGATGGCTACACCTTC. Residues: CASSVGRVFDGYTF.

This clone was recorded a few times. The chain couples TRBV4-1 to TRBJ1-5; 7 bases are shared with TRBD1. This CDR3 spans 17 amino acids. The germline gives CDR1 MGHRA, CDR2 YSYEKL. V gave up 0 bases and J gave up 4 bases; unmatched junction bases: 9. The CDR3 nucleotides are TGCGCCAGCAGCCAAGATCCTCCACAGGGGCAGAATCAGCCCCAGCATTTT. Translation: CASSQDPPQGQNQPQHF.

J is TRBJ1-2 and V is TRBV5-6, with TRBD1 identical over 11 bases. Trimming removed 2 bases from V and 7 bases from J; junction bases left unmatched: 10. The CDR3 totals 16 residues. Looked up from germline, CDR1 is SGHDT and CDR2 is YYEEEE. CDR3 in amino acids: CASSLGQGARLGGYTF. The CDR3 DNA is TGTGCCAGCAGCTTAGGACAGGGGGCGCGTCTGGGTGGCTACACCTTC.

CDR3 sequence reads: CASSPGTDTQYF. CDR3 DNA sequence: TGTGCCAGCAGCCCCGGCACAGATACGCAGTATTTT. The rearrangement uses TRBV5-6 and TRBJ2-3; D is ambiguous. The CDR3 runs 12 residues. V was trimmed by 4 bases and J by 1 base, leaving 4 bases between them. Looked up from germline, CDR1 is SGHDT and CDR2 is YYEEEE.